Listed below are T cell receptor beta chains from one sample, sequenced in a study of cytomegalovirus exposure and HLA in healthy donors. The method was immunoSEQ multiplex PCR; TCRdb's version includes in-frame clones alone and lacks a portion of them. The sample has tens of thousands of clones; 75% are singletons. Sequenced material: PBMCs. The source of these receptors is a woman aged 35 to 49 in good health and CMV-seropositive. Each CDR3 is given with its conserved first and last residue. Each record gives: D gene, J gene, V gene, clone size, CDR3 DNA, CDR3 protein. The D gene is left open where the match is weak. Size is omitted from some rows. Given values are once, few, many or a class for expanded clones.

. | TRBJ2-7 | TRBV27 | . | TGTGCCAGCAGCCCCACTATAGTTGCGGGAGAGCAGTACTTC | CASSPTIVAGEQYF
TRBD1 | TRBJ2-7 | TRBV7-2 | . | TGTGCCAGCAGCCGATTTCCGGGACAGGGGAGCGACGAGCAGTACTTC | CASSRFPGQGSDEQYF
. | TRBJ2-7 | TRBV2 | . | TGTGCCAGCAGTCTAGGGCAGGGACTTGTACGGCAGTACTTC | CASSLGQGLVRQYF
. | TRBJ2-2 | TRBV6-1 | . | TGTGCCAGCAATGTTTTAACCGGGGAGCTGTTTTTT | CASNVLTGELFF
. | TRBJ1-1 | TRBV6-5 | . | TGTGCCAGCAGTTCATCGAGTGCCAGGATGAACACTGAAGCTTTCTTT | CASSSSSARMNTEAFF
. | TRBJ2-7 | TRBV29-1 | . | TGCAGCGTTGCCAGGACAGCGACCTACGAGCAGTACTTC | CSVARTATYEQYF
. | TRBJ2-1 | TRBV2 | . | TGTGCCAGCAGCTCCCCGGGGATCTCCTACAATGAGCAGTTCTTC | CASSSPGISYNEQFF
. | TRBJ2-3 | TRBV19 | once | TGTGCCAGTAGTCCCCTAGGAGGGAGCCAGGATACGCAGTATTTT | CASSPLGGSQDTQYF
TRBD2 | TRBJ2-6 | TRBV7-8 | . | TGTGCCAGCAGCTTAAGCACCCTGGGGGGGACTGGGGCCAACGTCCTGACTTTC | CASSLSTLGGTGANVLTF
. | TRBJ2-4 | TRBV13 | . | TGTGCCAGCAGCTTAAGTCACCAGGACATTCAGTACTTC | CASSLSHQDIQYF
. | TRBJ1-4 | TRBV5-1 | . | TGCGCCAGCAGCTTCGACAGTAATGAAAAACTGTTTTTT | CASSFDSNEKLFF
TRBD2 | TRBJ2-7 | TRBV6-5 | . | TGTGCCAGCAGCCAACTAGCGAGCTCCTACGAGCAGTACTTC | CASSQLASSYEQYF
. | TRBJ2-1 | TRBV29-1 | few | TGCAGCGTTAGGCCCGGGGCGGGATCCTACAATGAGCAGTTCTTC | CSVRPGAGSYNEQFF
. | TRBJ1-1 | TRBV5-4 | . | TGTGCCAGCAGCTTAATACAGATGGGCACTGAAGCTTTCTTT | CASSLIQMGTEAFF
TRBD1 | TRBJ2-7 | TRBV7-9 | . | TGTGCCAGCAGCCCCCCCGGACAGGTCCTAGCCTACGAGCAGTACTTC | CASSPPGQVLAYEQYF
. | TRBJ2-2 | TRBV4-3 | . | TGCGCCAGCAGCCAAGAACAGATCACCGGGGAGCTGTTTTTT | CASSQEQITGELFF
TRBD1 | TRBJ2-2 | TRBV4-1 | . | TGCGCCAGCAGCCGAGGGACAGGGGCTGAAAACACCGGGGAGCTGTTTTTT | CASSRGTGAENTGELFF
TRBD2 | TRBJ2-3 | TRBV7-2 | . | TGTGCCAGCAGCCCTGGGTCTAGCGGGGGGCTGGGACAGTATTTT | CASSPGSSGGLGQYF
TRBD1 | TRBJ1-1 | TRBV6-1 | . | TGTGCCAGCAGTGTTACAGGGGAGACTGAAGCTTTCTTT | CASSVTGETEAFF
TRBD2 | TRBJ2-1 | TRBV7-9 | . | TGTGCCAGCAGCTTAGAGGGGGGGCTAGCGGGGCAGTTCTTC | CASSLEGGLAGQFF
TRBD1 | TRBJ1-2 | TRBV6-5 | . | TGTGCCAGCAGTTATGACCTAACAGGGGGCCCTGGCTACACCTTC | CASSYDLTGGPGYTF
. | TRBJ1-1 | TRBV25-1 | . | TGTGCCAGCAGTGAATACGGGGGCACTGAAGCTTTCTTT | CASSEYGGTEAFF
. | TRBJ2-3 | TRBV9 | . | TGTGCCAGCAGCGTAGACGTCGCGGGGCCAAGAAATACGCAGTATTTT | CASSVDVAGPRNTQYF
. | TRBJ1-3 | TRBV30 | once | TGTGCCTGGAGTCGTGGAGGTAGAAACACCATATATTTT | CAWSRGGRNTIYF
. | TRBJ2-2 | TRBV5-1 | . | TGCGCCAGCAGCTTGGAGGGCAGGGTGACCGGGGAGCTGTTTTTT | CASSLEGRVTGELFF
TRBD1 | TRBJ2-7 | TRBV30 | . | TGTGCCTGGAGTACAGGGGGTCTTAGGTCCTACGAGCAGTACTTC | CAWSTGGLRSYEQYF
. | TRBJ1-1 | TRBV7-2 | . | TGTGCCAGCAGCCGAAACAGGGTAACGAACACTGAAGCTTTCTTT | CASSRNRVTNTEAFF
TRBD1 | TRBJ1-2 | TRBV29-1 | . | TGCAGCGTTGACCCTCTCCGAGGGGACAGCTATGGCTACACCTTC | CSVDPLRGDSYGYTF
TRBD1 | TRBJ2-7 | TRBV18 | few | TGTGCCAGCTCACCAGATGGGACAGGAGGGGAGCAGTACTTC | CASSPDGTGGEQYF
TRBD1 | TRBJ1-2 | TRBV29-1 | few | TGCAGCGTGACAGGGCAGGGGGAAAACTATGGCTACACCTTC | CSVTGQGENYGYTF
. | TRBJ1-5 | TRBV7-2 | . | TGTGCCAGCAGTTGGGGGGATCAGCCCCAGCATTTT | CASSWGDQPQHF
. | TRBJ2-7 | TRBV6-6 | . | TGTGCGGAAGGACAGCAAGCCTACGAGCAGTACTTC | CAEGQQAYEQYF
. | TRBJ2-4 | TRBV18 | . | TGTGCCAGCTCACCGGAGGTAGGATTAGCCAAAAACATTCAGTACTTC | CASSPEVGLAKNIQYF
. | TRBJ1-1 | TRBV5-6 | . | TGTGCCAGCAGCTACAGGAACACTGAAGCTTTCTTT | CASSYRNTEAFF
TRBD1 | TRBJ2-2 | TRBV29-1 | . | TGCAGCGTTGGGGGACAGGTATCGAACACCGGGGAGCTGTTTTTT | CSVGGQVSNTGELFF
. | TRBJ2-3 | TRBV9 | . | TGTGCCAGCAGCCTGTCTGAGGGTCTAAGCACAGATACGCAGTATTTT | CASSLSEGLSTDTQYF
. | TRBJ2-2 | TRBV16 | few | TGTGCCAGCAGCCAATCGAGCTCCGGGGAGCTGTTTTTT | CASSQSSSGELFF
TRBD1 | TRBJ1-1 | TRBV27 | . | TGTGCCAGCAGTGCTCCTTACAGGGGTGTGACTGAAGCTTTCTTT | CASSAPYRGVTEAFF
. | TRBJ2-7 | TRBV7-9 | . | TGTTCCAGCAGCTTAAGGGGTCCTGGTGGGGGCGGTCACGAGCAGTACTTC | CSSSLRGPGGGGHEQYF
TRBD1 | TRBJ1-1 | TRBV18 | . | TGTGCCAGCTCATTAACCGGGACAGGGGGGAGTAAGGTTGTTGAAGCTTTCTTT | CASSLTGTGGSKVVEAFF
. | TRBJ1-1 | TRBV4-1 | . | TGCGCCAGCAGCCAAGATGTGGCCCTCGCTCTGGACACTGAAGCTTTCTTT | CASSQDVALALDTEAFF
TRBD1 | TRBJ1-1 | TRBV5-5 | . | TGTGCCAGCAGCTCCGCAGGGGGCGTTGGGAACACTGAAGCTTTCTTT | CASSSAGGVGNTEAFF
. | TRBJ1-1 | TRBV5-1 | . | TGCGCCAGCAGCTCAACAGGAAACACTGAAGCTTTCTTT | CASSSTGNTEAFF
. | TRBJ2-7 | TRBV18 | . | TGTGCCAGCTCACCTACAGGTTCCTACGAGCAGTACTTC | CASSPTGSYEQYF
TRBD2 | TRBJ2-3 | TRBV10-1 | . | TGCGCCAGCAGTGAGTCGAAACCGGGACTAGCTCAACGAGATACGCAGTATTTT | CASSESKPGLAQRDTQYF
. | TRBJ1-4 | TRBV10-2 | . | TGCGCCAGCAGTGCCCTGGAGGGGATTACAACTAATGAAAAACTGTTTTTT | CASSALEGITTNEKLFF
. | TRBJ1-1 | TRBV5-5 | . | TGTGCCAGCAGCTTGGTGGGCAGGGGGAACACTGAAGCTTTCTTT | CASSLVGRGNTEAFF
. | TRBJ1-1 | TRBV7-3 | . | TGTGCCAGCAGCTTACAGGGGAACACTGAAGCTTTCTTT | CASSLQGNTEAFF
TRBD1 | TRBJ2-3 | TRBV4-1 | . | TGCGCCAGCAGCCCAGGGACAGGCCTTAACACAGATACGCAGTATTTT | CASSPGTGLNTDTQYF
. | TRBJ2-1 | TRBV6-4 | . | TGTGCCAGCAGTGACAAGGCGGGGTCCTACAATGAGCAGTTCTTC | CASSDKAGSYNEQFF
. | TRBJ1-2 | TRBV27 | . | TGTGCCAGCAGTTCGACAGGCCGCGGCTACACCTTC | CASSSTGRGYTF
. | TRBJ1-1 | TRBV6-5 | . | TGTGCCAGCAGTTACCAGGGAAAGGGGAACACTGAAGCTTTCTTT | CASSYQGKGNTEAFF
. | TRBJ1-1 | TRBV6-5 | . | TGTGCCAGCAGACAGCTGGACACTGAAGCTTTCTTT | CASRQLDTEAFF
. | TRBJ1-1 | TRBV7-2 | . | TGTGCCAGCAGCCCCCTGACGGCGTATGGAGGGACTGAAGCTTTCTTT | CASSPLTAYGGTEAFF
. | TRBJ2-3 | TRBV4-3 | . | TGCGCCAGCAGCCAAGGGGTTTTGGGGCTCACAGATACGCAGTATTTT | CASSQGVLGLTDTQYF
. | TRBJ2-7 | TRBV6-5 | . | TGTGCCAGCAGCCGATCAGGCCTCTACGAGCAGTACTTC | CASSRSGLYEQYF
. | TRBJ2-2 | TRBV7-2 | . | TGTGCCAGCAAGAACCGCGGCACCGGGGAGCTGTTTTTT | CASKNRGTGELFF
. | TRBJ1-1 | TRBV12-5 | . | TGTGCTAGTGGTTTATCTGGGCGAACGGACACTGAAGCTTTCTTT | CASGLSGRTDTEAFF
. | TRBJ1-2 | TRBV19 | . | TGTGCCAGTAGTAATCACCACCAGGCCGGCTATGGCTACACCTTC | CASSNHHQAGYGYTF
TRBD1 | TRBJ2-1 | TRBV18 | . | TGTGCCAGCTCACCGGCGGGACAGGGTTCGGATGAGCAGTTCTTC | CASSPAGQGSDEQFF